This T cell receptor (beta chain) was documented in a study of blood T cell repertoires in COVID-19. Per the original methods: The assay estimated nucleated cells by amplifying reference gene primers. Sequenced by immunoSEQ multiplex PCR; TCRdb stores in-frame clones only, minus some. That table gives V, J and clone size, and the DNA gave D and trimming. The data contain 300,000 to 400,000 clones, around 87% of them singletons. Germline CDR1 reads MDHEN; CDR2 reads SYDVKM. The CDR3 sequence is 11 residues long. V shed 10 bases and J shed 5 bases, with 11 bases lying between them. This chain links TRBV28 with TRBJ1-1, with D possibly matching TRBD1 (6 bases). What was sequenced was peripheral blood. The sequence was collected from a woman aged 55 to 70 with COVID-19, enrolled during active disease. The CDR3 nucleotides read TGTGCCACTTACAGGGTTACTGAAGCTTTCTTT. Its protein product is CATYRVTEAFF.